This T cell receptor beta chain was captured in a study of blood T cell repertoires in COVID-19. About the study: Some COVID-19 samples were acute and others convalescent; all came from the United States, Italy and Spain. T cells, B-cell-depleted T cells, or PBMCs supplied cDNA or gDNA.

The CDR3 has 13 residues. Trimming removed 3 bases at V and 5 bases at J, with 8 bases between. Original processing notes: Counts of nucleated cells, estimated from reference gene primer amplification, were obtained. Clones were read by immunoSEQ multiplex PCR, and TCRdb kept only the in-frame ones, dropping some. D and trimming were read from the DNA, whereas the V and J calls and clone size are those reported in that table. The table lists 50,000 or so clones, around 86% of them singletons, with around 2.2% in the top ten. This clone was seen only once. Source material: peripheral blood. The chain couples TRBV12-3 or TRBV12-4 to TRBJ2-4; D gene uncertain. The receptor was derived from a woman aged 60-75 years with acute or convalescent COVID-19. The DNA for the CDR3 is TGTGCCAGCAGTTTGAGTATCCAAAACATTCAGTACTTC. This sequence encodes CASSLSIQNIQYF.